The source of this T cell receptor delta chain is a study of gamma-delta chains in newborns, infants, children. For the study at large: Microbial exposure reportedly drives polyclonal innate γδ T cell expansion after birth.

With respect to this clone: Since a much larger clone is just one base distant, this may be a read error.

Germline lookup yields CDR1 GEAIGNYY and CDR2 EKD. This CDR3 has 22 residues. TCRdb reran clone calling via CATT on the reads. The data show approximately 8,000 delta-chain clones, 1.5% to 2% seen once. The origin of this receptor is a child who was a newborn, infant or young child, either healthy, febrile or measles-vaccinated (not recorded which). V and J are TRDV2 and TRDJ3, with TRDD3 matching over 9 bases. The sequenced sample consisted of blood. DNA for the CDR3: TGTGCCTGTGACACCGTCCGGGGATACGGTCTGCACAGCTCCTGGGACGCCCGACAGATGTTTTTC. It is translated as CACDTVRGYGLHSSWDARQMFF.